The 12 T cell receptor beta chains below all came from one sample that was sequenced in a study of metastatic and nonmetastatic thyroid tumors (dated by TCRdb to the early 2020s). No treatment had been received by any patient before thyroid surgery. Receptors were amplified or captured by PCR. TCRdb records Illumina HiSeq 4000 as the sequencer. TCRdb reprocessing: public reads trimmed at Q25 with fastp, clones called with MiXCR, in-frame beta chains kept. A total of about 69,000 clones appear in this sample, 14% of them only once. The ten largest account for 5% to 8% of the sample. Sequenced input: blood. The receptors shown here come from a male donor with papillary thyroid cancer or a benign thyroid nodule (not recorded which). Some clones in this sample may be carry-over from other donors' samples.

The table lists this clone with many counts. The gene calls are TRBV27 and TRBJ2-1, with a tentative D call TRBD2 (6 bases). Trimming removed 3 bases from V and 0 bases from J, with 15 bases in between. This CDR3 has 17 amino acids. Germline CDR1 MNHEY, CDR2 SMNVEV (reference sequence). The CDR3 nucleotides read TGTGCCAGCAGTTTTCTCTGGGGAGGCAGCTCCTACAATGAGCAGTTCTTC. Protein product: CASSFLWGGSSYNEQFF.

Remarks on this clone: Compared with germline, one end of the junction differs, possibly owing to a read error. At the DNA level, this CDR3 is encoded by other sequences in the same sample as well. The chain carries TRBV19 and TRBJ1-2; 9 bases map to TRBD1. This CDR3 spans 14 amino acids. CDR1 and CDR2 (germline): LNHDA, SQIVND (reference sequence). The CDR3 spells CASSTGTGWYGYTF. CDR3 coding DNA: TGTGCCAGTAGTACCGGGACAGGGTGGTATGGATACACATTC. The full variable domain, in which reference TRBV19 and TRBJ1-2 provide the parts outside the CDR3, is DGGITQSPKYLFRKEGQNVTLSCEQNLNHDAMYWYRQDPGQGLRLIYYSQIVNDFQKGDIAEGYSVSREKKESFPLTVTSAQKNPTAFYLCASSTGTGWYGYTFGSGTRLTVV.

For the CDR3, the DNA is TGTGCCAGCTCGGGCGCCAGACAGGGTCCGAACACTGAAGCTTTCTTT. It is translated as CASSGARQGPNTEAFF. This chain links TRBV18 with TRBJ1-1; 7 positions match TRBD1. V lost 6 bases and J lost 1; bases outside the gene matches: 11. This CDR3 comprises 16 residues. Germline V gene lookup returns CDR1 KGHSH and CDR2 LQKENI.

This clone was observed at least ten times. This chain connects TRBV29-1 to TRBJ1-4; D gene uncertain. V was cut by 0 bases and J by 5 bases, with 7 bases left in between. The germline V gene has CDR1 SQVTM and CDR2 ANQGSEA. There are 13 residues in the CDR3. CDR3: CSVEEGANEKLFF. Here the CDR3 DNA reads TGCAGCGTTGAAGAGGGAGCGAATGAAAAACTGTTTTTT.

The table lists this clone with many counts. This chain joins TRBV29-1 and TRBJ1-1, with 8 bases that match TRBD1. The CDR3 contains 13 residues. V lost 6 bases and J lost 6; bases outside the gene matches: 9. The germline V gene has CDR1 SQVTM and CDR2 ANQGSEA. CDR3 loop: CSVIQGGGAEAFF. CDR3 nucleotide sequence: TGCAGCGTGATACAGGGGGGTGGCGCTGAAGCTTTCTTT. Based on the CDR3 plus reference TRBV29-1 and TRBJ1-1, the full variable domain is SAVISQKPSRDICQRGTSLTIQCQVDSQVTMMFWYRQQPGQSLTLIATANQGSEATYESGFVIDKFPISRPNLTFSTLTVSNMSPEDSSIYLCSVIQGGGAEAFFGQGTRLTVV.

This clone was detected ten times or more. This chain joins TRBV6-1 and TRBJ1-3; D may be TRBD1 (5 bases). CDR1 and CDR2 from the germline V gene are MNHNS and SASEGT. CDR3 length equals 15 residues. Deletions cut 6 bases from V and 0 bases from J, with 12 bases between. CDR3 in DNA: TGTGCCAGCAGGGAGGACACTGCCTCTGGAAACACCATATATTTT. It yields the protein CASREDTASGNTIYF.

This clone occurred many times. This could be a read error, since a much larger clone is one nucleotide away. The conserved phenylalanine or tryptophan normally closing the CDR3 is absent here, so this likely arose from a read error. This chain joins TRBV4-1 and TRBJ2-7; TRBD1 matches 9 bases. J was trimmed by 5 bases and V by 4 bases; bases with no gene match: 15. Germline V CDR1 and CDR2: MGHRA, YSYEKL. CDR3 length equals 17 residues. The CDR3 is CASSPPPRTGVFDEQYL. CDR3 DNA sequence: TGCGCCAGCAGCCCTCCCCCTAGGACAGGGGTGTTCGACGAGCAGTACCTC.

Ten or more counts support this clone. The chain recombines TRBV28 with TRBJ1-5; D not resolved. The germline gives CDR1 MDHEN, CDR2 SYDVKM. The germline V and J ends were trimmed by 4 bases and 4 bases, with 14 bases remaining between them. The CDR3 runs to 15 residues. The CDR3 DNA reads TGTGCCAGCAGTTATCTTGCCACAACTAATCAGCCCCAGCATTTT. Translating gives CASSYLATTNQPQHF.

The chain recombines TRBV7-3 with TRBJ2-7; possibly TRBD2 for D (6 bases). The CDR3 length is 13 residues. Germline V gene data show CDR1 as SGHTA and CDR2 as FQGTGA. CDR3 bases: TGTCCCACCCTTAGCGGTAGCTCCTACGAGCAGTACTTC. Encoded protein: CPTLSGSSYEQYF.

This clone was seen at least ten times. CDR3 residues: CASSGVDRGTEAFF. The CDR3 DNA follows: TGTGCCAGCAGTGGGGTAGACAGGGGAACTGAAGCTTTCTTT. The chain joins TRBV6-1 to TRBJ1-1, with TRBD1 matching over 8 bases. V shed 4 bases, J shed 5 bases, and the junction held 6 bases outside the gene matches. CDR1 is MNHNS, CDR2 SASEGT, per germline. This CDR3 is 14 amino acids long.

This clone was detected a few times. This CDR3 reads CASSEMMGAIYEQYF. CDR3 coding DNA: TGTGCCAGCAGTGAAATGATGGGCGCGATCTACGAGCAGTACTTC. The chain recombines TRBV27 with TRBJ2-7; no clear D. The CDR3 is made up of 15 amino acids. In germline, CDR1 is MNHEY, CDR2 SMNVEV (reference sequence). V was clipped by 5 bases and J by 3 bases, with 17 bases between them.

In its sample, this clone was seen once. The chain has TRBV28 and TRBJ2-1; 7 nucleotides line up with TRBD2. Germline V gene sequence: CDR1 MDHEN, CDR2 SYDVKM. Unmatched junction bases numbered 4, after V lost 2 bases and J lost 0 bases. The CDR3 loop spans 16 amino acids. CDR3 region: CASSLGGGRSYNEQFF. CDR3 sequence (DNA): TGTGCCAGCAGTTTAGGGGGGGGTCGCTCCTACAATGAGCAGTTCTTC.